These T cell receptor beta chains were read from a single sample in a study of OX40 agonist ivuxolimab in advanced cancers. Method: immunoSEQ multiplex PCR; TCRdb's copy keeps in-frame clones and lacks some. The data contain around 100,000 clones, approximately 94% of them singletons. The material sequenced was CD4+ or CD8+ T cells sorted from blood, taken in a trial of the OX40 agonist ivuxolimab. The receptors were gathered from an adult with an advanced solid tumor such as melanoma, head and neck, liver or kidney cancer. The CDR3 runs from the conserved cysteine through the conserved F or W. A D gene is named only where the DNA matches it firmly. The listing skips clone size in some rows; elsewhere it reads once, few, many or a size class.

TGTGCCAGCAGCCCCCCTGGGGCGGCCGAGCAGTACTTC	CASSPPGAAEQYF	.	.	TRBJ2-7	TRBV14
TGTGCCAGCGGGGGCTTACCTCCTCGGGGAGAGCAGTTCTTC	CASGGLPPRGEQFF	.	.	TRBJ2-1	TRBV6-5
TGTGCCAGCAGTGACACCCTGACAGGGGAACTCTACAATGAGCAGTTCTTC	CASSDTLTGELYNEQFF	TRBD1	.	TRBJ2-1	TRBV2
TGTGCCAGTAGTAAGGGGGGTCCCTACGAGCAGTACTTC	CASSKGGPYEQYF	.	.	TRBJ2-7	TRBV19
TGTGCCAGCAGTCTCCTATCCGGGACAGGGGGCAATCAGCCCCAGCATTTT	CASSLLSGTGGNQPQHF	TRBD1	.	TRBJ1-5	TRBV7-8
TGTGCCAGCAGTTACGACGGACTAGCGGGCCACAATGAGCAGTTCTTC	CASSYDGLAGHNEQFF	TRBD2	.	TRBJ2-1	TRBV6-5
TGCGCCAGCAGCCAAGATCGAGTCTCCTACGAGCAGTACTTC	CASSQDRVSYEQYF	.	.	TRBJ2-7	TRBV4-3
TGTGCCAGCAGCTTGTCCCTTATGACAGGGACGGAGCAGTACTTC	CASSLSLMTGTEQYF	TRBD1	.	TRBJ2-7	TRBV5-5
TGTGCCAGCAGCTTGACAATGGGGGCCACCTACGAGCAGTACTTC	CASSLTMGATYEQYF	.	.	TRBJ2-7	TRBV13
TGTGCCAGCAGTGAGGACCCGGGACAGTTCTTC	CASSEDPGQFF	.	.	TRBJ2-1	TRBV25-1
TGTGCCAGCAGTGAAGATGGCAGGGAGGCAGATACGCAGTATTTT	CASSEDGREADTQYF	.	.	TRBJ2-3	TRBV2
TGTGCCAGCTCGCTCAGCGGGGGGGTCATGAACACTGAAGCTTTCTTT	CASSLSGGVMNTEAFF	.	.	TRBJ1-1	TRBV18
TGTGCCAGCAGTCGGAGGAGTACTGATTCAGATACGCAGTATTTT	CASSRRSTDSDTQYF	.	.	TRBJ2-3	TRBV27
TGTGCCAGCAGCGAAACAGACAACAATGAGCAGTTCTTC	CASSETDNNEQFF	.	once	TRBJ2-1	TRBV13
TGTGCCAGCAGTTTATCGTCTTACTCCTACAATGAGCAGTTCTTC	CASSLSSYSYNEQFF	.	.	TRBJ2-1	TRBV27
TGTGCCAGCAGCTCGGTACTAGCAGTGCTAGCAACAGATACGCAGTATTTT	CASSSVLAVLATDTQYF	.	once	TRBJ2-3	TRBV7-9
TGTGCCAGCAGTTTTGATCGGGAGGGGGTAGAGACCCAGTACTTC	CASSFDREGVETQYF	TRBD2	.	TRBJ2-5	TRBV27
TGTGCCAGCAGCCCGGGACGGTCCCTCTATGGCTACACCTTC	CASSPGRSLYGYTF	.	.	TRBJ1-2	TRBV6-5
TGTGCCAGCAGTAAACCGGGACTAGCCTCCGGGGAGCTGTTTTTT	CASSKPGLASGELFF	TRBD2	.	TRBJ2-2	TRBV6-5
TGTGCCAGCAGCCCCGGGACAGGGGCCAATGAGCAGTTCTTC	CASSPGTGANEQFF	TRBD1	.	TRBJ2-1	TRBV7-2
TGTGCCAGCAGTTTAACGGCGGGAGGGCCGCTCGAGCAGTACTTC	CASSLTAGGPLEQYF	TRBD2	.	TRBJ2-7	TRBV27
TGCGCCAGCAGCCAAGATTATAGCAATCAGCCCCAGCATTTT	CASSQDYSNQPQHF	.	.	TRBJ1-5	TRBV4-1
TGTGCCAGCAGTTTGGGGACCTACGAGCAGTACTTC	CASSLGTYEQYF	.	.	TRBJ2-7	TRBV28
TGTGCCAGCTCACCACCAGCGGGCTCTTCCTACGAGCAGTACTTC	CASSPPAGSSYEQYF	.	.	TRBJ2-7	TRBV18
TGTGCCAGCAGCGTCTCAGGGTACGATGGCTACACCTTC	CASSVSGYDGYTF	.	.	TRBJ1-2	TRBV7-8
TGTGCCAGTAGTATGGGACCGAATTCACCCCTCCACTTT	CASSMGPNSPLHF	.	.	TRBJ1-6	TRBV19
TGTGCCAGTAGTATCCCAGGGGCCCAAGAGACCCAGTACTTC	CASSIPGAQETQYF	.	once	TRBJ2-5	TRBV19
TGTGCCAGTAAACCCTCCGGGGCGGCCTACAATGAGCAGTTCTTC	CASKPSGAAYNEQFF	.	.	TRBJ2-1	TRBV19
TGCGCCAGCAGTGAGATAGGGGTAAGCAATCAGCCCCAGCATTTT	CASSEIGVSNQPQHF	.	.	TRBJ1-5	TRBV10-1
TGCGCCAGCAGCCAAGACACGAACACTGAAGCTTTCTTT	CASSQDTNTEAFF	.	.	TRBJ1-1	TRBV4-1
TGTGCCAGAAGCCCTCGGGGTGGGGCGGAAGATACGCAGTATTTT	CARSPRGGAEDTQYF	.	.	TRBJ2-3	TRBV5-3
TGTGCCAGCAGCTCGAGACTCACGGGCTCAGATACGCAGTATTTT	CASSSRLTGSDTQYF	.	.	TRBJ2-3	TRBV11-2
TGTGCCAGCAGCCATCAGGGTGGTGAGCAGTTCTTC	CASSHQGGEQFF	.	.	TRBJ2-1	TRBV5-4
TGTGCCAGCAGCTTAGAAGCCCCTTCAATGAATGAGCAGTTCTTC	CASSLEAPSMNEQFF	.	.	TRBJ2-1	TRBV7-6
TGTGCCATCAGTGAGGGGACAGGGTTGGATGAGCAGTTCTTC	CAISEGTGLDEQFF	TRBD1	.	TRBJ2-1	TRBV10-3
TGTGCCAGCAGTTTTTCGGATAATTCACCCCTCCACTTT	CASSFSDNSPLHF	.	.	TRBJ1-6	TRBV27
TGTGCCAGCAGTTTATCTGCCATTGGAGATACGCAGTATTTT	CASSLSAIGDTQYF	.	.	TRBJ2-3	TRBV27
TGTGCCAGCAGCTTGGAGGCCGACGAGCAGTACTTC	CASSLEADEQYF	.	.	TRBJ2-7	TRBV5-4
TGTGCCAGCAGCTTATCTATGGCAGGGAACACTGAAGCTTTCTTT	CASSLSMAGNTEAFF	.	.	TRBJ1-1	TRBV7-8
TGCGCCAGCAGCTTAGGCGGGGGGTTCCAAGAGACCCAGTACTTC	CASSLGGGFQETQYF	TRBD2	once	TRBJ2-5	TRBV5-1
TGTGCCAGCAGCCCCGCGGTTAACGATCGGGCCGGGGAGCTGTTTTTT	CASSPAVNDRAGELFF	.	.	TRBJ2-2	TRBV9
TGTGCCAGCAGCCAGGAAGGAGACGATCAGCCCCAGCATTTT	CASSQEGDDQPQHF	.	.	TRBJ1-5	TRBV5-6
TGTGCCAGCAGTTTAAACCATGTTATCCAGACAGTGAATCAGCCCCAGCATTTT	CASSLNHVIQTVNQPQHF	.	.	TRBJ1-5	TRBV28
TGCGCCAGCAGCCAAGATCTCCAGGGGGGTCCCACCGGGGAGCTGTTTTTT	CASSQDLQGGPTGELFF	.	.	TRBJ2-2	TRBV4-3
TGTGCCAGCAGACCGGACCAGCCAGGGGAGCTGTTTTTT	CASRPDQPGELFF	.	.	TRBJ2-2	TRBV28
TGTGCCAGCAGCCTCACTGGGGGAGGGCCCACGAACACTGAAGCTTTCTTT	CASSLTGGGPTNTEAFF	.	once	TRBJ1-1	TRBV4-2
TGTGCCAGCAGCCAGAAACCCAGCACGGCCGAGCAGTACTTC	CASSQKPSTAEQYF	.	.	TRBJ2-7	TRBV5-4
TGTGCCAGCAGTTTATGGGGTGGGAGCAATCAGCCCCAGCATTTT	CASSLWGGSNQPQHF	.	.	TRBJ1-5	TRBV28
TGTGCCAGCTCACCAGAGACAGGGGACTATGGCTACACCTTC	CASSPETGDYGYTF	TRBD1	.	TRBJ1-2	TRBV18
TGTGCCAGCAGCGGAACAGTACCTAATGAAAAACTGTTTTTT	CASSGTVPNEKLFF	.	.	TRBJ1-4	TRBV9
TGTGCCAGCAGCTTACTCGCGGGGGGGCGAACCGGGGAGCTGTTTTTT	CASSLLAGGRTGELFF	TRBD2	once	TRBJ2-2	TRBV7-9
TGTGCCAGCAGTCCCACAACAGGGCACCAGCCCCAGCATTTT	CASSPTTGHQPQHF	.	few	TRBJ1-5	TRBV28
TGTGCCAGCAGCCAAGGAGCCAACGACTATGGCTACACCTTC	CASSQGANDYGYTF	.	.	TRBJ1-2	TRBV4-2
TGTGCCAGCAGCGACTCCACGGCCGGGGAGCTGTTTTTT	CASSDSTAGELFF	.	.	TRBJ2-2	TRBV9
TGTGCCAGTAGTATATCGGGGGGGCAAGAGACCCAGTACTTC	CASSISGGQETQYF	TRBD2	.	TRBJ2-5	TRBV19